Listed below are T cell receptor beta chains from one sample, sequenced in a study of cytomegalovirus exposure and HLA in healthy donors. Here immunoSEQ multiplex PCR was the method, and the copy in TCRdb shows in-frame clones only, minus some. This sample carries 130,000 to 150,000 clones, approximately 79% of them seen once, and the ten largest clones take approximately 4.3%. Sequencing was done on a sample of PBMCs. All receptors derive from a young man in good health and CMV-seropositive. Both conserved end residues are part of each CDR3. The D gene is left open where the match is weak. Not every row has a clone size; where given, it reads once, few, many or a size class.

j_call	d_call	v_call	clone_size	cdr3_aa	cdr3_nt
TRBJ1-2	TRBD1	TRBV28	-	CASSSPTGLGLGGYTF	TGTGCCAGCAGTTCCCCGACAGGGCTTGGGCTTGGTGGCTACACCTTC
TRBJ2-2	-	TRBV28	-	CASSSVPGELFF	TGTGCCAGCAGTAGCGTTCCCGGGGAGCTGTTTTTT
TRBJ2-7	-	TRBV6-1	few	CASSVLLSSYEQYF	TGTGCCAGCAGTGTACTTTTGAGCTCCTACGAGCAGTACTTC
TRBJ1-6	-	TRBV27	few	CASSFRVQTTYNSPLHF	TGTGCCAGCAGTTTTCGTGTACAGACTACCTATAATTCACCCCTCCACTTT
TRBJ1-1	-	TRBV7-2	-	CASSRRMNTEAFF	TGTGCCAGCAGCCGTCGTATGAACACTGAAGCTTTCTTT
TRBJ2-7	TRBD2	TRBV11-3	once	CASSPGGSREQYF	TGTGCCAGCAGCCCCGGGGGGAGTCGCGAGCAGTACTTC
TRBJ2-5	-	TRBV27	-	CASSFFNRETQYF	TGTGCCAGCAGTTTCTTTAACCGGGAGACCCAGTACTTC
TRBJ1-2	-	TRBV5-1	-	CASSLAPDTHYGYTF	TGCGCCAGCAGCTTGGCTCCGGACACCCACTATGGCTACACCTTC
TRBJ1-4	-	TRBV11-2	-	CASLDRGVGEKLFF	TGTGCCAGCTTGGACAGAGGGGTTGGAGAAAAACTGTTTTTT
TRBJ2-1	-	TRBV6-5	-	CASSYSAGKNYNEQFF	TGTGCCAGCAGTTACTCGGCAGGGAAGAACTACAATGAGCAGTTCTTC
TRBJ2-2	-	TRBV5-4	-	CASSSSKGSTGELFF	TGTGCCAGCAGCTCCTCGAAGGGGTCGACCGGGGAGCTGTTTTTT
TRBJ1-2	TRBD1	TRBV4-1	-	CASSQWDRSDGYTF	TGCGCCAGCAGCCAATGGGACAGATCCGATGGCTACACCTTC
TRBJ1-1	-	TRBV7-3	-	CASSLMGGNEAFF	TGTGCCAGCAGCTTAATGGGAGGGAATGAAGCTTTCTTT
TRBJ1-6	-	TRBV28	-	CASSLVSGVNSPLHF	TGTGCCAGCAGTTTGGTCAGCGGGGTAAATTCACCCCTCCACTTT
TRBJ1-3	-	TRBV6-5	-	CASSPPGADTIYF	TGTGCCAGCAGCCCCCCAGGGGCAGACACCATATATTTT
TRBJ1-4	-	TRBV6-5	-	CASSGGGITNEKLFF	TGTGCCAGCAGTGGGGGGGGGATTACTAATGAAAAACTGTTTTTT
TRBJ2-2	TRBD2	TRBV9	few	CASSKTSGRNTGELFF	TGTGCCAGCAGCAAGACTAGCGGGAGGAACACCGGGGAGCTGTTTTTT
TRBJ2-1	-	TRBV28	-	CASVLGLLSTEQFF	TGTGCCAGCGTCCTGGGGCTCCTCAGTACTGAGCAGTTCTTC
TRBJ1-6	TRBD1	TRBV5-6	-	CASSWRGRHFSPLHF	TGTGCCAGCAGCTGGAGGGGGCGGCATTTTTCACCCCTCCACTTT
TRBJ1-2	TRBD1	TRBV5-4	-	CASFGEGAKGYGYTF	TGTGCCAGTTTTGGTGAGGGGGCGAAGGGGTATGGCTACACCTTC
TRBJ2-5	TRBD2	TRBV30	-	CAWSVLTSGTQYF	TGTGCCTGGAGTGTATTAACTAGCGGGACCCAGTACTTC
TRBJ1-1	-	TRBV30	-	CAWSIRAGTEAFF	TGTGCCTGGAGTATCAGGGCTGGAACTGAAGCTTTCTTT
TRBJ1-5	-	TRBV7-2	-	CASSPWTGNQPQHF	TGTGCCAGCAGCCCATGGACTGGCAATCAGCCCCAGCATTTT
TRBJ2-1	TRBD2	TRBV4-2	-	CASSQRTSGGAPNEQFF	TGTGCCAGCAGCCAGCGAACTAGCGGGGGGGCCCCCAATGAGCAGTTCTTC
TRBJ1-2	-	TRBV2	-	CASTTMQGIVYGYTF	TGTGCCAGCACCACGATGCAGGGAATCGTCTATGGCTACACCTTC
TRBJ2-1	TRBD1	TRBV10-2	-	CASSAAGGNEQFF	TGCGCCAGCAGTGCGGCAGGGGGCAATGAGCAGTTCTTC
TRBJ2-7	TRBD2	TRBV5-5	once	CASSPRLAGSSYEQYF	TGTGCCAGCAGCCCTAGACTAGCGGGCAGCTCCTACGAGCAGTACTTC
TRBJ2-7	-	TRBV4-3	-	CASSQQWRGGGDEQYF	TGCGCCAGCAGCCAACAATGGAGGGGAGGAGGGGACGAGCAGTACTTC
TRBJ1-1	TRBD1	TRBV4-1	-	CASSHFKTDRARNTEAFF	TGCGCCAGCAGCCATTTCAAGACGGACAGGGCCAGGAACACTGAAGCTTTCTTT
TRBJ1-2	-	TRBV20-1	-	CSARSRARYTF	TGCAGTGCTAGATCCAGGGCCCGCTACACCTTC
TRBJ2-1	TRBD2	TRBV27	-	CASRGLAGVEEQFF	TGTGCCAGCCGGGGACTAGCGGGGGTAGAGGAGCAGTTCTTC
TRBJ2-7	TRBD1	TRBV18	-	CASSPGTGQEQYF	TGTGCCAGCTCACCGGGGACAGGTCAGGAGCAGTACTTC
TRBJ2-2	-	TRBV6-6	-	CASNFGAANTGELFF	TGTGCCAGCAATTTCGGAGCAGCGAACACCGGGGAGCTGTTTTTT
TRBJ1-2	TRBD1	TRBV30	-	CAWSAGTGFYGYTF	TGTGCCTGGAGTGCCGGGACAGGATTCTATGGCTACACCTTC
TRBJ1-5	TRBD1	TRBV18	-	CASSLDRVDQPQHF	TGTGCCAGCTCACTGGACAGGGTAGATCAGCCCCAGCATTTT
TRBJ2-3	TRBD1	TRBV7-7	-	CASSLGTAFTDTQYF	TGTGCTAGCAGCTTAGGGACAGCCTTTACAGATACGCAGTATTTT
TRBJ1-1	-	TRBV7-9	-	CASSIHREGPWSTEAFF	TGTGCCAGCAGCATTCATCGGGAGGGTCCTTGGAGCACTGAAGCTTTCTTT
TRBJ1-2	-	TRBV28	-	CASTSLSGQNYGYTF	TGTGCCAGCACCTCTCTCTCGGGACAAAACTATGGCTACACCTTC
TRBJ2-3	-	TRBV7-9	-	CASRRTGTDTQYF	TGTGCCAGCAGGCGGACTGGCACAGATACGCAGTATTTT
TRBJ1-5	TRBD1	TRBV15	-	CATSRAWTGGQPQHF	TGTGCCACCAGCAGGGCTTGGACAGGAGGTCAGCCCCAGCATTTT
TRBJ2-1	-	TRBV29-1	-	CSITPVAGAPGEQFF	TGCAGCATAACTCCGGTGGCGGGGGCCCCCGGTGAGCAGTTCTTC
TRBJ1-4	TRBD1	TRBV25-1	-	CASSDIGTVFF	TGTGCCAGCAGTGACATCGGGACAGTGTTTTTT
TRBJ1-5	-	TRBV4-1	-	CASSQDGQLTPQHF	TGCGCCAGCAGCCAAGATGGACAGTTAACGCCCCAGCATTTT
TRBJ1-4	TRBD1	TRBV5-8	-	CASSQVGDRGMEKLFF	TGTGCCAGCAGCCAGGTCGGGGACAGGGGTATGGAAAAACTGTTTTTT
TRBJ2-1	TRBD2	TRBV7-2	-	CASSLALSGVGEQFF	TGTGCCAGCAGCTTAGCGCTGAGCGGGGTTGGTGAGCAGTTCTTC
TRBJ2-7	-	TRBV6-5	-	CASSYSVQGQNYEQYF	TGTGCCAGCAGTTACTCGGTCCAGGGACAAAACTACGAGCAGTACTTC
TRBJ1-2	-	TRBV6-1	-	CASSEGFGGPSNYGYTF	TGTGCCAGCAGTGAAGGTTTCGGGGGGCCTTCTAACTATGGCTACACCTTC
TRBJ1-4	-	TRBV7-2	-	CASSRDSNEKLFF	TGTGCCAGCAGCCGGGACTCTAATGAAAAACTGTTTTTT
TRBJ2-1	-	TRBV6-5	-	CASSRKDIWSNEQFF	TGTGCCAGCAGTAGGAAGGACATCTGGAGCAATGAGCAGTTCTTC
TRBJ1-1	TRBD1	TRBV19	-	CASSTGVMNTEAFF	TGTGCCAGTAGCACAGGGGTCATGAACACTGAAGCTTTCTTT
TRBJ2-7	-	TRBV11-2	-	CASSPEGGGGSYEQYF	TGTGCCAGCAGCCCGGAGGGGGGGGGAGGGAGCTACGAGCAGTACTTC
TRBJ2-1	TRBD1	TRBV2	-	CATTGTGGANEQFF	TGTGCCACCACAGGGACAGGGGGTGCCAATGAGCAGTTCTTC
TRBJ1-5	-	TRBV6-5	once	CASSSQGTPSNQPQHF	TGTGCCAGCAGTTCCCAGGGGACACCCAGCAATCAGCCCCAGCATTTT
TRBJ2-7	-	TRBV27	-	CASSSIGKTGPLYEQYF	TGTGCCAGCAGTTCCATTGGTAAGACAGGTCCCTTATACGAGCAGTACTTC
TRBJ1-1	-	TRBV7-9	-	CSSSLRPGEAFF	TGTTCCAGCAGCTTACGTCCCGGGGAGGCTTTCTTT
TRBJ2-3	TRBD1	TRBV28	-	CASSPGQGKGDTQYF	TGTGCCAGCAGTCCCGGACAGGGGAAGGGAGATACGCAGTATTTT
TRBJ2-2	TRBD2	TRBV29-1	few	CSVELRELSNTGELFF	TGCAGCGTTGAGCTGCGGGAGCTATCGAACACCGGGGAGCTGTTTTTT
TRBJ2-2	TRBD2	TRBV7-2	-	CASRGEGELFF	TGTGCCAGCCGGGGGGAAGGGGAGCTGTTTTTT
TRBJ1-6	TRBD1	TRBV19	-	CVSSQKGAANSPLHF	TGTGTCTCGTCGCAAAAGGGGGCCGCGAATTCACCCCTCCACTTT
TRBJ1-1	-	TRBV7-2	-	CASSSTGYTEAFF	TGTGCCAGCAGCTCGACGGGATACACTGAAGCTTTCTTT